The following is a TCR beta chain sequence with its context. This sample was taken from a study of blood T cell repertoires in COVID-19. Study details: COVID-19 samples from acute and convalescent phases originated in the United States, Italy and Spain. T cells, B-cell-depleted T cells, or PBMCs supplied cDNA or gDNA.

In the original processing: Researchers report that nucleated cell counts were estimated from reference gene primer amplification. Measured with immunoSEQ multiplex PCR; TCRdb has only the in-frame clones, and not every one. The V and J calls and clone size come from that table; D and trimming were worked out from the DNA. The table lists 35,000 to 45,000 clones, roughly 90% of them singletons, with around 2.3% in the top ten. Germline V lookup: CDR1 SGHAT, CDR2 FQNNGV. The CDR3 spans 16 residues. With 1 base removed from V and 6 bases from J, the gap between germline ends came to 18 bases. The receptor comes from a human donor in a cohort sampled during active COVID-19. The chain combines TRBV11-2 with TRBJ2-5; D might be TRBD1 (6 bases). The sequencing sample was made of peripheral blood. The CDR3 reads CASSLVLMGASQTQYF. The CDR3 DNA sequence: TGTGCCAGCAGCTTAGTTCTAATGGGGGCCTCCCAGACCCAGTACTTC.